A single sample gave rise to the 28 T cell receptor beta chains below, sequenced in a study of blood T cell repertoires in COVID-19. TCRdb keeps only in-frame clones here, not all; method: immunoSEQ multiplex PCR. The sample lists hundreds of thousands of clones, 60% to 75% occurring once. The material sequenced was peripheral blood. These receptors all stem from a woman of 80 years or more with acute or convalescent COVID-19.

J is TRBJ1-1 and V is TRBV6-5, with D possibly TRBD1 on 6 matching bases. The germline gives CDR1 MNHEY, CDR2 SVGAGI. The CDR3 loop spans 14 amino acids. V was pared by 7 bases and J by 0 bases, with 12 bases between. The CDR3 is CASTQRGMNTEAFF. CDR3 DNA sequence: TGTGCCAGCACCCAGAGGGGGATGAACACTGAAGCTTTCTTT.

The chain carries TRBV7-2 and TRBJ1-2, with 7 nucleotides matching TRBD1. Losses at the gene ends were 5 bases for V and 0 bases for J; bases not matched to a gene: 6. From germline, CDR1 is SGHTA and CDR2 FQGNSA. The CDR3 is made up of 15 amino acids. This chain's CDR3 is CASSLSGQTNYGYTF. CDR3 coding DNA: TGTGCCAGCAGCCTATCGGGACAGACTAACTATGGCTACACCTTC.

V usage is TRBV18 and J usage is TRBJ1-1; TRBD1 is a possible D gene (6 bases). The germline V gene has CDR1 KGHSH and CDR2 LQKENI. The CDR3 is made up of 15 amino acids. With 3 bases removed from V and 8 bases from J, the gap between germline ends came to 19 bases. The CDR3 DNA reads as TGTGCCAGCTCACCCCCCGGGCAGGGGACCATCGAAGCTTTCTTT. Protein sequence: CASSPPGQGTIEAFF.

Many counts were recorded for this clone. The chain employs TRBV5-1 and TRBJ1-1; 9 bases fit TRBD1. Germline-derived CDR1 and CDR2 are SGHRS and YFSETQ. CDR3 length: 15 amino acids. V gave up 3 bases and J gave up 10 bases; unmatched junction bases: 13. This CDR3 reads CASSYSGTGTPRAFF. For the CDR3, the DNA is TGCGCCAGCAGCTACTCCGGGACAGGGACACCAAGAGCTTTCTTT.

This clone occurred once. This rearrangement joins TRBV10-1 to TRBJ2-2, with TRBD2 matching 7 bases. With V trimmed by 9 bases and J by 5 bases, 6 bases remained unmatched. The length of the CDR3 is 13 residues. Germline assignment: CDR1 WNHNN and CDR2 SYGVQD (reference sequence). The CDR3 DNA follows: TGCGCCAGTGCGGGAGATCGAACCGGGGAGCTGTTTTTT. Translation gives CASAGDRTGELFF.

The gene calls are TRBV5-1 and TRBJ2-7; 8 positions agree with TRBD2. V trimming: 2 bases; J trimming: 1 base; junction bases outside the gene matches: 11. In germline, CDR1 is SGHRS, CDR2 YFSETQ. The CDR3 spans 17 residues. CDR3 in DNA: TGCGCCAGCAGCTTCCGCGCGGGCCTAGCGGGTTCCTACGAGCAGTACTTC. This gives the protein CASSFRAGLAGSYEQYF.

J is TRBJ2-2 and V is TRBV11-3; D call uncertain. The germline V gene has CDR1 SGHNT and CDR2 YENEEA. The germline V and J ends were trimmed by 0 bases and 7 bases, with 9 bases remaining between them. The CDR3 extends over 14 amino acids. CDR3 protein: CASSLDPRVGELFF. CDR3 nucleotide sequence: TGTGCCAGCAGCTTAGATCCTCGGGTCGGGGAGCTGTTTTTT.

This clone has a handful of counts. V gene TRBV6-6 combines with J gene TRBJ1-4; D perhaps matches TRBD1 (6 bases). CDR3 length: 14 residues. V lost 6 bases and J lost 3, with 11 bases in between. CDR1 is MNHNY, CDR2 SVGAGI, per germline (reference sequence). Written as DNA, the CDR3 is TGTGCCAGCAGCTCCTGGACAGCTAATGAAAAACTGTTTTTT. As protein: CASSSWTANEKLFF.

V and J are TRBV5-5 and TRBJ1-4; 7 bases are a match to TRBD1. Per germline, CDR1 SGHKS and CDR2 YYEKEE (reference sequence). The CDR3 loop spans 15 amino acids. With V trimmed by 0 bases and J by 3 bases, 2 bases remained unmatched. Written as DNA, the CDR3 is TGTGCCAGCAGCTTGGTAGGGGGCTCTAATGAAAAACTGTTTTTT. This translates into CASSLVGGSNEKLFF.

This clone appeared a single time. The CDR3 region is CASSGQGTETQYF. As DNA, the CDR3 is TGTGCCAGCAGCGGACAGGGAACAGAGACCCAGTACTTC. V and J are TRBV11-1 and TRBJ2-5, with 8 bases fitting TRBD1. V dropped 5 bases and J dropped 4; count of bases not matched to a gene: 3. The germline V gene encodes CDR1 SGHAT and CDR2 FQDESV (reference sequence). The CDR3 has 13 amino acids.

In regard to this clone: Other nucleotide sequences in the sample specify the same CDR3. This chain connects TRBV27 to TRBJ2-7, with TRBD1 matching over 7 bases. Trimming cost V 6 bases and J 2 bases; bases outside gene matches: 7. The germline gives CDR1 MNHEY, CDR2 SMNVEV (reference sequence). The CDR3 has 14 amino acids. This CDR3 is CASSPGQGAYEQYF. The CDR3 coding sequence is TGTGCCAGCAGCCCTGGGCAGGGGGCCTACGAGCAGTACTTC.

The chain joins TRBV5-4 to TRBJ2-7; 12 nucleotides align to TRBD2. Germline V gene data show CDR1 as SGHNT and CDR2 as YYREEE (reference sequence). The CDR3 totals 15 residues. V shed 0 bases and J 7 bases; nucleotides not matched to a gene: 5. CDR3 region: CASSLGTSGTEEQYF. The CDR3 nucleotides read TGTGCCAGCAGCTTGGGGACTAGCGGGACTGAAGAGCAGTACTTC. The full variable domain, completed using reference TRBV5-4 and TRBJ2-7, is ETGVTQSPTHLIKTRGQQVTLRCSSQSGHNTVSWYQQALGQGPQFIFQYYREEENGRGNFPPRFSGLQFPNYSSELNVNALELDDSALYLCASSLGTSGTEEQYFGPGTRLTVT.

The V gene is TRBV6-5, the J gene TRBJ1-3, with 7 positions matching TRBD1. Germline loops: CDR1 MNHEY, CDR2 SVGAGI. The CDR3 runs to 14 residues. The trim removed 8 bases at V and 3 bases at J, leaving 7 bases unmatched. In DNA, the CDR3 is TGTGCCAGCGGCTTTCAGGGGGTTGGAAACACCATATATTTT. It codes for CASGFQGVGNTIYF.

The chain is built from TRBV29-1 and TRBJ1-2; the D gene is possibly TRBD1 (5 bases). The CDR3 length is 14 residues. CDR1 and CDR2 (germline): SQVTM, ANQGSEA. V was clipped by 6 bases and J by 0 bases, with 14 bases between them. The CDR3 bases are TGCAGCGTGGCGGGACTCGAAGCTAACTATGGCTACACCTTC. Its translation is CSVAGLEANYGYTF. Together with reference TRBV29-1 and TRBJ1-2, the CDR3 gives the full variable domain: SAVISQKPSRDICQRGTSLTIQCQVDSQVTMMFWYRQQPGQSLTLIATANQGSEATYESGFVIDKFPISRPNLTFSTLTVSNMSPEDSSIYLCSVAGLEANYGYTFGSGTRLTVV.

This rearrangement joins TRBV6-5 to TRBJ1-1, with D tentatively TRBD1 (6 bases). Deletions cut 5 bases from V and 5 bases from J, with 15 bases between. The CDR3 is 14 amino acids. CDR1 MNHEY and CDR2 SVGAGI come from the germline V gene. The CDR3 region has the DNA TGTGCCAGCAGTACCCAAGGGGGGGCGACTGAAGCTTTCTTT. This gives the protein CASSTQGGATEAFF.

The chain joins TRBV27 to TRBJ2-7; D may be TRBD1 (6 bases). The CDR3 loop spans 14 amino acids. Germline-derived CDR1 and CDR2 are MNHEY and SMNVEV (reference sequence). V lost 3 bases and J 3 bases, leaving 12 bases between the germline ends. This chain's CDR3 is CASSFQDRVYEQYF. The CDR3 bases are TGTGCCAGCAGTTTTCAGGACAGAGTCTACGAGCAGTACTTC.

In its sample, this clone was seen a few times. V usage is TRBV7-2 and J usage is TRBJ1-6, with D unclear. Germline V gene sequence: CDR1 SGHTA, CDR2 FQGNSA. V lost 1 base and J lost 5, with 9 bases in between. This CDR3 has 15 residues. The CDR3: CASSLVRGNNSPLHF. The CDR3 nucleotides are TGTGCCAGCAGCTTAGTTCGAGGGAATAATTCACCCCTCCACTTT.

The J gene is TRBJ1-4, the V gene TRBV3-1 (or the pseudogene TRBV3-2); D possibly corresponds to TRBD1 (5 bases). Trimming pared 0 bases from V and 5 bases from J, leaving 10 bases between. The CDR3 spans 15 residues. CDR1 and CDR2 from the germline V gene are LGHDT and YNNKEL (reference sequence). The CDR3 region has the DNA TGTGCCAGCAGCCAAGACAGGGCATCAAATGAAAAACTGTTTTTT. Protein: CASSQDRASNEKLFF.

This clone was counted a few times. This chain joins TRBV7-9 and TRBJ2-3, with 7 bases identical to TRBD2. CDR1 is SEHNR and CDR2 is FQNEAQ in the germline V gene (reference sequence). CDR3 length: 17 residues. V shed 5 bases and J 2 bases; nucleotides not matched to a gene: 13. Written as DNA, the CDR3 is TGTGCCAGCAGCCCTGGCGGGGGAACATCTTACACAGATACGCAGTATTTT. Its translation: CASSPGGGTSYTDTQYF.

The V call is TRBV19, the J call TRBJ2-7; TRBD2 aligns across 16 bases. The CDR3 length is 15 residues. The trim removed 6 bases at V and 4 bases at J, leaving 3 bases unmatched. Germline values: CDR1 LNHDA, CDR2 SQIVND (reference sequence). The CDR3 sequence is CASRPGLAGGYEQYF. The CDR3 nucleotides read TGTGCCAGTAGACCGGGACTAGCGGGAGGGTACGAGCAGTACTTC. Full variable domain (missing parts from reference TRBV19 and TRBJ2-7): DGGITQSPKYLFRKEGQNVTLSCEQNLNHDAMYWYRQDPGQGLRLIYYSQIVNDFQKGDIAEGYSVSREKKESFPLTVTSAQKNPTAFYLCASRPGLAGGYEQYFGPGTRLTVT.

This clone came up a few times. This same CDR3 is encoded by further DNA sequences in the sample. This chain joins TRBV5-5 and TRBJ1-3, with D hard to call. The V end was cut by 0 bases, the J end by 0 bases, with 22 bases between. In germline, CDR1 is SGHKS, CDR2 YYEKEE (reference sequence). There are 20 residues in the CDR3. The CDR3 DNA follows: TGTGCCAGCAGCTTGGGTTCGGTAGCAGGTGGGAGTAGCTCTGGAAACACCATATATTTT. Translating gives CASSLGSVAGGSSSGNTIYF.

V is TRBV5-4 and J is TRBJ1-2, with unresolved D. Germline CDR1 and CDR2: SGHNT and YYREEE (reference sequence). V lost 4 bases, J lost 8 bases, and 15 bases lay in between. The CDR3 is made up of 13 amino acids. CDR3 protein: CASSNPGPGGYTF. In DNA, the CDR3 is TGTGCCAGCAGCAACCCCGGCCCGGGAGGCTACACCTTC.

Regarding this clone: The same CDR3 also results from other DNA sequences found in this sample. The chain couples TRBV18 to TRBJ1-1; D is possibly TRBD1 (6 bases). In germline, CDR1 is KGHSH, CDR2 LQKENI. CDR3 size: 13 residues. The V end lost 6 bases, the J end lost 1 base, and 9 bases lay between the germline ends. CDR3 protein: CASSLGQNTEAFF. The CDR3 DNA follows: TGTGCCAGCTCCCTGGGACAGAACACTGAAGCTTTCTTT.

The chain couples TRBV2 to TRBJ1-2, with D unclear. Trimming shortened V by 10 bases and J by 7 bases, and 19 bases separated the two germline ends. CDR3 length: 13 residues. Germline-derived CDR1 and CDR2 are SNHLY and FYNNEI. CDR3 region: CAILLGGLSGYTF. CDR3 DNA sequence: TGTGCCATCCTTCTGGGCGGACTGTCTGGCTACACCTTC.

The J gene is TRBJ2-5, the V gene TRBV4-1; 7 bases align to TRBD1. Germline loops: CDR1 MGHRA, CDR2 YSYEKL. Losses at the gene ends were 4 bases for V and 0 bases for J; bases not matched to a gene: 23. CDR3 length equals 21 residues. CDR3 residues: CASSLGRTGAISRLYQETQYF. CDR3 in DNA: TGCGCCAGCAGCCTCGGAAGGACAGGCGCCATTTCTAGATTATACCAAGAGACCCAGTACTTC.

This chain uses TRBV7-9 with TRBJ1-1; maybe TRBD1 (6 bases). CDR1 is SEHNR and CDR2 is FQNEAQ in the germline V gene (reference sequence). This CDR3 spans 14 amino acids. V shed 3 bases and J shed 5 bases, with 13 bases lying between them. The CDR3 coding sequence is TGTGCCAGCAGCTTCACAGGGCTGAGGACTGAAGCTTTCTTT. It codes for CASSFTGLRTEAFF.

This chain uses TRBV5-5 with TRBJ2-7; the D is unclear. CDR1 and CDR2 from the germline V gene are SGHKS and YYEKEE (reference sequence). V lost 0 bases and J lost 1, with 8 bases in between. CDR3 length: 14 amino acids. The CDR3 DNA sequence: TGTGCCAGCAGCTTGGTTGGGCGATCCTACGAGCAGTACTTC. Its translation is CASSLVGRSYEQYF.

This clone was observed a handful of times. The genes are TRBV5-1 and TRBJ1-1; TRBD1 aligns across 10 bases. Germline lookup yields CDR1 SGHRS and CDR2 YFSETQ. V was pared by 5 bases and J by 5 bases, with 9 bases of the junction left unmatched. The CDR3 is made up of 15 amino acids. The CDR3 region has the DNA TGCGCCAGCAGTCTAGGACAGGGGGGTGGAACTGAAGCTTTCTTT. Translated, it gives CASSLGQGGGTEAFF.